Described below is a single T cell receptor beta chain sequence and its context. The data derive from a study of blood T cell repertoires in COVID-19. Overall study context: The United States, Italy and Spain were the sources of the acute and convalescent COVID-19 samples.

As originally analysed: Amplifying reference gene primers gave estimates of nucleated cell counts. Profiled with immunoSEQ multiplex PCR; TCRdb holds only in-frame clones, not every one. That table furnishes V, J and clone size, whereas the DNA furnished D and trimming. Of about 130,000 clones listed, about four fifths are singletons. V was clipped by 2 bases and J by 3 bases, with 23 bases between them. Per the germline V gene, CDR1 is MGHRA and CDR2 is YSYEKL. CDR3 length: 20 amino acids. The specimen sequenced was peripheral blood. The source is a man in his fifties or sixties with acute or convalescent COVID-19. The chain has TRBV4-1 and TRBJ2-6, with D possibly being TRBD1 (6 bases). CDR3: CASSQPRLGKGVNGANVLTF. CDR3 sequence (DNA): TGCGCCAGCAGCCAACCTCGACTGGGAAAGGGGGTAAATGGGGCCAACGTCCTGACTTTC.